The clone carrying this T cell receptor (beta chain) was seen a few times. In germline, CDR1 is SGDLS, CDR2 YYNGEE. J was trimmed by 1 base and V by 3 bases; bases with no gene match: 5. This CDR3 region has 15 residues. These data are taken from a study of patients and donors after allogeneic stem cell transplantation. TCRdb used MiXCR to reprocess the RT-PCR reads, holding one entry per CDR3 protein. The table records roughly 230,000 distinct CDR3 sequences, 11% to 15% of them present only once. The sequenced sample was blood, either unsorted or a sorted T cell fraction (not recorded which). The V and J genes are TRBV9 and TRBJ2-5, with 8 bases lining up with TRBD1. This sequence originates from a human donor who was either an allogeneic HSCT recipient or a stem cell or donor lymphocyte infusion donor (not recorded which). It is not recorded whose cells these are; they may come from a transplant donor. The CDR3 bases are TGTGCCAGCAGCGGTACCGGGACAGGCCAAGAGACCCAGTACTTC. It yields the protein CASSGTGTGQETQYF.